This T cell receptor (beta chain) was recorded in a study of human T cells and chemical hapten exposure. CDR1 is SGHTA, CDR2 FQGNSA, per germline. The CDR3 is 13 residues long. Trimming pared 3 bases from V and 3 bases from J, leaving 9 bases between. TCRdb used MiXCR to reprocess the RACE reads, holding one entry per CDR3 protein. The sample has 150,000 to 200,000 distinct CDR3 sequences; about a fifth are singletons. Time point here: patch test 1, 2 weeks after DPC sensitization. Sample treatment: therapeutic diphenylcyclopropenone sensitization with weekly scalp DPC. Only one count was recorded for this clonotype.

The clonotype was recovered from a woman in her fifties or sixties with alopecia areata. Some clones in this sample may be carry-over from other donors' samples. The material was whole blood, obtained in connection with sensitization to the hapten diphenylcyclopropenone (DPC). V is TRBV7-2 and J is TRBJ2-7; D gene ambiguous. CDR3: CASSFPNSYEQYF. As DNA, the CDR3 is TGTGCCAGCAGCTTTCCAAATAGCTACGAGCAGTACTTC. Together with reference TRBV7-2 and TRBJ2-7, the CDR3 gives the full variable domain: GAGVSQSPSNKVTEKGKDVELRCDPISGHTALYWYRQSLGQGLEFLIYFQGNSAPDKSGLPSDRFSAERTGGSVSTLTIQRTQQEDSAVYLCASSFPNSYEQYFGPGTRLTVT.